This T cell receptor (beta chain) comes out of a study of blood T cell repertoires in COVID-19. Trimming stripped 1 base from V and 3 bases from J, with 9 bases between. CDR1 SGHVS and CDR2 FQNEAQ come from the germline V gene. This CDR3 has 15 amino acids. Profiled with immunoSEQ multiplex PCR; TCRdb holds only in-frame clones, not every one. The table lists under 200,000 clones, around 80% of them singletons. V and J are TRBV7-8 and TRBJ2-2, with TRBD2 as a possible D gene (5 bases). Sequencing was performed on peripheral blood. The receptor's source is a man aged 55 to 70 with acute or convalescent COVID-19. As DNA, the CDR3 is TGTGCCAGCAGCTTAGAAGCGGCGTACACCGGGGAGCTGTTTTTT. It yields the protein CASSLEAAYTGELFF.